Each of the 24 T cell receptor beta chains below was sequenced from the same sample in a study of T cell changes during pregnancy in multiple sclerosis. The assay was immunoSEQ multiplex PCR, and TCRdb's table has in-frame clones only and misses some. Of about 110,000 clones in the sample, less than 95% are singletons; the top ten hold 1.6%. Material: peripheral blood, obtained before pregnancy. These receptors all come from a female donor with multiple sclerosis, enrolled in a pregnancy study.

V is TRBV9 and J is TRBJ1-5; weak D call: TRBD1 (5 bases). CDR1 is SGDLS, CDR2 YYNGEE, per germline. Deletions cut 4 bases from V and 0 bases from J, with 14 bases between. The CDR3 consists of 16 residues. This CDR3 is CASSPGGGTSNQPQHF. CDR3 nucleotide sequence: TGTGCCAGCAGCCCCGGGGGGGGGACTAGCAATCAGCCCCAGCATTTT.

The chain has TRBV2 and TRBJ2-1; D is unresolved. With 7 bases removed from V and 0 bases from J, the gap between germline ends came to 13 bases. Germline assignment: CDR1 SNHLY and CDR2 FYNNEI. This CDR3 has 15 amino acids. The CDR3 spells CASKRNPSSYNEQFF. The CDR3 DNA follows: TGTGCCAGCAAGAGGAATCCGAGCTCCTACAATGAGCAGTTCTTC.

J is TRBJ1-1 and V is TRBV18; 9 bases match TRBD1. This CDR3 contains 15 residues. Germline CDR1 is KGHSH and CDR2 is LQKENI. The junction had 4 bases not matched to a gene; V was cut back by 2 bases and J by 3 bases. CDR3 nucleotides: TGTGCCAGCTCACCAAGACAGGGGGTAGACACTGAAGCTTTCTTT. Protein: CASSPRQGVDTEAFF.

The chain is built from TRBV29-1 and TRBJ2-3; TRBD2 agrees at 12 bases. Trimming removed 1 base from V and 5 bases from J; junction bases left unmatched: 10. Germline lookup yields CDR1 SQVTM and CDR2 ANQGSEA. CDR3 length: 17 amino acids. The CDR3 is CSVEAPTSGGAQDTQYF. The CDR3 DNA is TGCAGCGTTGAAGCGCCGACTAGCGGGGGAGCGCAAGATACGCAGTATTTT.

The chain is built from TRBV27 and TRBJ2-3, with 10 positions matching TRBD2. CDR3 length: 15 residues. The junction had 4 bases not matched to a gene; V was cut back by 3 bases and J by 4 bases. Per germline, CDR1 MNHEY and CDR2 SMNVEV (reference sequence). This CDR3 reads CASSFSGGAADTQYF. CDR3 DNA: TGTGCCAGCAGTTTCAGCGGGGGGGCTGCAGATACGCAGTATTTT.

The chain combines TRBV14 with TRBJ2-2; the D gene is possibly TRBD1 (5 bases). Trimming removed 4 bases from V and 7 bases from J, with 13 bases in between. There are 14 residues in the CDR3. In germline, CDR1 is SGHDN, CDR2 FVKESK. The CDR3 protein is CASSRRERNGELFF. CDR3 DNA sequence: TGTGCCAGCAGCCGCAGGGAAAGGAACGGGGAGCTGTTTTTT. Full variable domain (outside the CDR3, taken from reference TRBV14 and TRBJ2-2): EAGVTQFPSHSVIEKGQTVTLRCDPISGHDNLYWYRRVMGKEIKFLLHFVKESKQDESGMPNNRFLAERTGGTYSTLKVQPAELEDSGVYFCASSRRERNGELFFGEGSRLTVL.

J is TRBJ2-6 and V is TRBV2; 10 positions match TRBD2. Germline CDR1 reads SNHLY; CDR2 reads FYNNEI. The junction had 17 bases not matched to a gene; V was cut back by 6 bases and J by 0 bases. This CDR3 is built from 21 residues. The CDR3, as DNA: TGTGCCAGCAGGTATACTAGCGGGGACGAACAAAAGGACTCTGGGGCCAACGTCCTGACTTTC. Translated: CASRYTSGDEQKDSGANVLTF. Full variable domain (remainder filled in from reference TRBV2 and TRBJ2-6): EPEVTQTPSHQVTQMGQEVILRCVPISNHLYFYWYRQILGQKVEFLVSFYNNEISEKSEIFDDQFSVERPDGSNFTLKIRSTKLEDSAMYFCASRYTSGDEQKDSGANVLTFGAGSRLTVL.

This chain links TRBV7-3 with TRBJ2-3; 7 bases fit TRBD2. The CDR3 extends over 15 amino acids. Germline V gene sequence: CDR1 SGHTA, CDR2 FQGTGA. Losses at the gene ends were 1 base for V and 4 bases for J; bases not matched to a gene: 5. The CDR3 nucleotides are TGTGCCAGCAGCTTAAACGGGGGAGGGCCAGATACGCAGTATTTT. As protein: CASSLNGGGPDTQYF.

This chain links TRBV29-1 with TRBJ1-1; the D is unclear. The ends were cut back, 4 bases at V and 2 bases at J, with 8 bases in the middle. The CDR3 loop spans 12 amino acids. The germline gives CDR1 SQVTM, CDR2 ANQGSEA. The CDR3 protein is CSVGSGNTEAFF. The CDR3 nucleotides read TGCAGCGTTGGGTCAGGAAACACTGAAGCTTTCTTT.

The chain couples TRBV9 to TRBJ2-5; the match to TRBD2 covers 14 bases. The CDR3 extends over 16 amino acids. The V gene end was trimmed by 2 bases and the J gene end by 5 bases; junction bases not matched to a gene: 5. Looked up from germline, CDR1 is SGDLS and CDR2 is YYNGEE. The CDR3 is CASSVFGLAGGETQYF. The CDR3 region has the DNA TGTGCCAGCAGCGTCTTCGGACTAGCGGGGGGTGAGACCCAGTACTTC.

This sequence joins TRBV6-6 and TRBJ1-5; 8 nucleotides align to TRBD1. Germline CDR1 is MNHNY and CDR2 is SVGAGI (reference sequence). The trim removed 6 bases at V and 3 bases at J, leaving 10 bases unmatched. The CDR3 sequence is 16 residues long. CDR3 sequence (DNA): TGTGCCAGCAGCCTCACAGGGGGAGGTATCAATCAGCCCCAGCATTTT. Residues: CASSLTGGGINQPQHF.

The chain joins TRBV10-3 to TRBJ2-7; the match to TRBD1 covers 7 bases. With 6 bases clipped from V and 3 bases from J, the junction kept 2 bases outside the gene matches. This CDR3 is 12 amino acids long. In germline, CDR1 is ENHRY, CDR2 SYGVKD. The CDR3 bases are TGTGCCATCAGAGGGGACAGCTACGAGCAGTACTTC. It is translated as CAIRGDSYEQYF.

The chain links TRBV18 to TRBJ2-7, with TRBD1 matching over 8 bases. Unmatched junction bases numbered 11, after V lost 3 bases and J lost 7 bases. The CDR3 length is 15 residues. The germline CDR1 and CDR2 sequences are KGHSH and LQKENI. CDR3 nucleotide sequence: TGTGCCAGCTCACCCCCAAACGACAGGGGCGGTGAGCAGTACTTC. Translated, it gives CASSPPNDRGGEQYF.

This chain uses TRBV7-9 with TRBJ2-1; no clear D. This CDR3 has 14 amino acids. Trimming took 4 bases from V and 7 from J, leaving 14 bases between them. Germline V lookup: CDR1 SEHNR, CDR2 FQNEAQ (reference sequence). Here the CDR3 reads CASSSPFLQNEQFF. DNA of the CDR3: TGTGCCAGCAGCTCCCCCTTTTTGCAGAATGAGCAGTTCTTC.

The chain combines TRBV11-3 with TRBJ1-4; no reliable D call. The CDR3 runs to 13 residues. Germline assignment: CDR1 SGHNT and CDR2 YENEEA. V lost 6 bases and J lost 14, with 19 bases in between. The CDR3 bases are TGTGCCAGCAGTTTAAACCCCCGGGTGAGGCTGTTTTTT. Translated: CASSLNPRVRLFF.

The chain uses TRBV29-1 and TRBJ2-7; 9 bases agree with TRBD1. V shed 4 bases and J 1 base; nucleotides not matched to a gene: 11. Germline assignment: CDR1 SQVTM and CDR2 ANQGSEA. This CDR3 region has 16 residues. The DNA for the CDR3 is TGCAGCGTTGTACTCTCGCCGGGACAGGGTTCCTACGAGCAGTACTTC. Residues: CSVVLSPGQGSYEQYF.

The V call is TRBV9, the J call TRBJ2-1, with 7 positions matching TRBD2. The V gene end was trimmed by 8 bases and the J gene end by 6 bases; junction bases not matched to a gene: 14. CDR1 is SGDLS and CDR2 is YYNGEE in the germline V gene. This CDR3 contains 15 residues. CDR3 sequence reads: CASSPRRRGFNEQFF. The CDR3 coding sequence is TGTGCCAGTTCCCCTAGGAGGCGGGGGTTCAATGAGCAGTTCTTC.

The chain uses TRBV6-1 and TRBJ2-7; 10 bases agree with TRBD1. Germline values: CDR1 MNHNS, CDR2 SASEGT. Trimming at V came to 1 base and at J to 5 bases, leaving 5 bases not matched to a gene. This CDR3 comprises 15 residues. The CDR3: CASSEGGQGNDEQYF. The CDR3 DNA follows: TGTGCCAGCAGTGAAGGGGGACAGGGGAACGACGAGCAGTACTTC.

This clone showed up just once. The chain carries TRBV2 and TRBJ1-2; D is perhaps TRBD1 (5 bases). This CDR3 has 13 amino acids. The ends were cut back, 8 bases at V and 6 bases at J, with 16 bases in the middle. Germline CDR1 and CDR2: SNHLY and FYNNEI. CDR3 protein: CASSEGNINGYTF. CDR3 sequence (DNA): TGTGCCAGCTCGGAGGGGAATATTAATGGCTACACCTTC.

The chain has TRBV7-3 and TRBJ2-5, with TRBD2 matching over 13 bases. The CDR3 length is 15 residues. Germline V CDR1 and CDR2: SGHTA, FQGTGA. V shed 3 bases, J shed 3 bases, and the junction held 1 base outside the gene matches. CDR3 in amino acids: CASSFGLAGEETQYF. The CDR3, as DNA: TGTGCCAGCAGCTTCGGACTAGCGGGGGAAGAGACCCAGTACTTC. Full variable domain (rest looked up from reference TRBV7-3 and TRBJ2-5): GAGVSQTPSNKVTEKGKYVELRCDPISGHTALYWYRQSLGQGPEFLIYFQGTGAADDSGLPNDRFFAVRPEGSVSTLKIQRTERGDSAVYLCASSFGLAGEETQYFGPGTRLLVL.

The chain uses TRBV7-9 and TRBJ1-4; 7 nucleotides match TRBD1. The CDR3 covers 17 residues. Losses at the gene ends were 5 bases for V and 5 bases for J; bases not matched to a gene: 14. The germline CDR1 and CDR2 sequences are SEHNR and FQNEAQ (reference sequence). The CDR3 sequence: CASSKRVGQAGNEKLFF. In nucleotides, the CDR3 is TGTGCCAGCAGCAAACGCGTCGGACAGGCCGGAAATGAAAAACTGTTTTTT.

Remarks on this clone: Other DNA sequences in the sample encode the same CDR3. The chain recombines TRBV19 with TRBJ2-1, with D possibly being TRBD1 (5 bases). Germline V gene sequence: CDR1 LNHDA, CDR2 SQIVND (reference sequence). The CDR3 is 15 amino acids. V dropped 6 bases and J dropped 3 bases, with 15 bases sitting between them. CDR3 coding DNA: TGTGCCAGTAGCAAAAGGCAGGGTAACTACAATGAGCAGTTCTTC. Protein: CASSKRQGNYNEQFF.

CDR3 nucleotides: TGTGCCAGCAGTGAATCGAGACAGGGTGGGCAAGCTTTCTTT. It yields the protein CASSESRQGGQAFF. The chain joins TRBV25-1 to TRBJ1-1, with 7 bases identical to TRBD1. Germline V gene lookup returns CDR1 MGHDK and CDR2 SYGVNS. V was clipped by 1 base and J by 9 bases; unmatched bases: 8. The CDR3 runs to 14 residues.

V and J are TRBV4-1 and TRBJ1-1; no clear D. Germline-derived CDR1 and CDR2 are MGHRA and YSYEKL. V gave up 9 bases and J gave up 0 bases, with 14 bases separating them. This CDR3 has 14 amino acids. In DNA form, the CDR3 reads TGCGCCAGTTCCAAGACTGCCATGAACACTGAAGCTTTCTTT. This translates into CASSKTAMNTEAFF.